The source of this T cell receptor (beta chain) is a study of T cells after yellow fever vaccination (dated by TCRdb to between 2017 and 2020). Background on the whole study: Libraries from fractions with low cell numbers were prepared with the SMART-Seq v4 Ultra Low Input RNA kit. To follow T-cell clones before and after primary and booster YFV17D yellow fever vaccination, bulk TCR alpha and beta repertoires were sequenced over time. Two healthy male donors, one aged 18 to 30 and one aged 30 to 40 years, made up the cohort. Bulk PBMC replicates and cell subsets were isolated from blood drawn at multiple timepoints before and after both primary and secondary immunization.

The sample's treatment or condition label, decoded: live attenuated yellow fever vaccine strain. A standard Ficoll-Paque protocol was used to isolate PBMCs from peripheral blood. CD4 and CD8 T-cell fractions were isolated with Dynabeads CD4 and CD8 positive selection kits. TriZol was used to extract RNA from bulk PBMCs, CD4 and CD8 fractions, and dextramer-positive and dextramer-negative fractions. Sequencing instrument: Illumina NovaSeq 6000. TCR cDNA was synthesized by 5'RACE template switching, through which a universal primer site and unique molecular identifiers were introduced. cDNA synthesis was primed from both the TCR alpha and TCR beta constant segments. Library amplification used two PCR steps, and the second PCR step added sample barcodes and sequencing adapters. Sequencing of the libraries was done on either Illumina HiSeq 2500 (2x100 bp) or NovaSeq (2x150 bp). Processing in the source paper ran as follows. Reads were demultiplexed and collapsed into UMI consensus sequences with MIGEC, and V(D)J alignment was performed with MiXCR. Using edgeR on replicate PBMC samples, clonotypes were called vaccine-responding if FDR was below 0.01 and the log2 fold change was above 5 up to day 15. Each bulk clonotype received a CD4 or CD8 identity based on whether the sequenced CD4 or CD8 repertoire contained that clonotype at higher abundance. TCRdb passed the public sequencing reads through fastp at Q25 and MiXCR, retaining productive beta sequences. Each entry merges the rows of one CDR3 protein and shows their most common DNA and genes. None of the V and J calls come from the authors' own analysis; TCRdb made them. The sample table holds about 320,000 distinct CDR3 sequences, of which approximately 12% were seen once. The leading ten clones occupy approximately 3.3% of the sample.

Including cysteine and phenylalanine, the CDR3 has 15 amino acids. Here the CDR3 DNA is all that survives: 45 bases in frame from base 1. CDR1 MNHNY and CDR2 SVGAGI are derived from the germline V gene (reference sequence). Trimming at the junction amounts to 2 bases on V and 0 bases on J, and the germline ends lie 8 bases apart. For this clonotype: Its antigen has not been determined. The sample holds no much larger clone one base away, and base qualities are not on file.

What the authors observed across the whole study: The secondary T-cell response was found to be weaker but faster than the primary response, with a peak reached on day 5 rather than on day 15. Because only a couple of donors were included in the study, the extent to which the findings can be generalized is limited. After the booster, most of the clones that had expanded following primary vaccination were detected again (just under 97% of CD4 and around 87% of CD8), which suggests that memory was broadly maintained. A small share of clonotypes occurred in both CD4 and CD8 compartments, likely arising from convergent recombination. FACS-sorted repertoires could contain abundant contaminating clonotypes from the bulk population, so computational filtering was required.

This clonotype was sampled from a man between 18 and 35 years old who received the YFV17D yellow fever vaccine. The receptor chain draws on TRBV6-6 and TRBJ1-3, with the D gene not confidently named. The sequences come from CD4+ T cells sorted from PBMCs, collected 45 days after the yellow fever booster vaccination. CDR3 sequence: CASSYRGSSGNTIYF. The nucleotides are TGTGCCAGCAGTTACCGGGGAAGCTCTGGAAACACCATATATTTT.